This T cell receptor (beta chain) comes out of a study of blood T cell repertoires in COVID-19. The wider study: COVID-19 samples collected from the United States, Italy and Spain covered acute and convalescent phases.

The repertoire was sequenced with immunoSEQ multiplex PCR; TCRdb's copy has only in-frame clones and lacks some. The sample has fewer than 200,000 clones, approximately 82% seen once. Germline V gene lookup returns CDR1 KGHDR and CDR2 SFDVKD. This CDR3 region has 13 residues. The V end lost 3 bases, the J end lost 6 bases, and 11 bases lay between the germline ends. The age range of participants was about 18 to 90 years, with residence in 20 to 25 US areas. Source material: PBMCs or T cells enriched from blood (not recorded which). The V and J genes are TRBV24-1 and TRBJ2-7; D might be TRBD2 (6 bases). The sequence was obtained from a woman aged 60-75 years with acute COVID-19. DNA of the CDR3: TGTGCCACCAGTGATCCCCGGGGAGGCGAGCAGTACTTC. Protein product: CATSDPRGGEQYF.